Below are 25 T cell receptor beta chains sequenced from a single sample in a study of CD8 T cells in ankylosing spondylitis. MiXCR was run by TCRdb on the 5' RACE reads, yielding one entry per CDR3 protein. Of about 200,000 distinct CDR3 sequences listed, around 13% are singletons. Sequenced material: blood, either unsorted or a sorted T cell fraction (not recorded which). Source of these receptors: a male donor with ankylosing spondylitis or in good health (not recorded which).

The chain carries TRBV7-9 and TRBJ2-7, with D perhaps being TRBD1 or TRBD2 (6 bases each). The CDR3 covers 16 residues. Germline V CDR1 and CDR2: SEHNR, FQNEAQ (reference sequence). With 4 bases removed from V and 4 bases from J, the gap between germline ends came to 20 bases. The CDR3 loop is CASSYSTTGGNYEQYF. The CDR3 coding sequence is TGTGCCAGCAGCTATTCGACAACCGGGGGCAATTACGAGCAGTACTTC. Full variable domain (outside the CDR3, taken from reference TRBV7-9 and TRBJ2-7): DTGVSQNPRHKITKRGQNVTFRCDPISEHNRLYWYRQTLGQGPEFLTYFQNEAQLEKSRLLSDRFSAERPKGSFSTLEIQRTEQGDSAMYLCASSYSTTGGNYEQYFGPGTRLTVT.

The table lists this clonotype with a few counts. This rearrangement joins TRBV19 to TRBJ2-7, with D uncertain. The V end was cut by 3 bases, the J end by 0 bases, with 9 bases between. The CDR3 spans 14 residues. Germline CDR1 and CDR2: LNHDA and SQIVND (reference sequence). The CDR3 DNA follows: TGTGCCAGTAGTATGCTAGGGAACTCCTACGAGCAGTACTTC. The encoded protein is CASSMLGNSYEQYF.

The chain recombines TRBV5-6 with TRBJ2-4; 9 nucleotides line up with TRBD2. The germline gives CDR1 SGHDT, CDR2 YYEEEE. V lost 1 base and J lost 7; bases outside the gene matches: 3. CDR3 length: 14 residues. CDR3 DNA: TGTGCCAGCAGCTTGATCAGCGGGAGGAACATTCAGTACTTC. Protein product: CASSLISGRNIQYF.

There are many counts of this clonotype. V gene TRBV5-6 combines with J gene TRBJ1-5, with D possibly matching TRBD1 (5 bases). V was cut by 2 bases and J by 0 bases, with 6 bases left in between. The CDR3 sequence is 14 residues long. Per the germline V gene, CDR1 is SGHDT and CDR2 is YYEEEE. Here the CDR3 reads CASSFGGSNQPQHF. The DNA for the CDR3 is TGTGCCAGCAGCTTCGGGGGTAGCAATCAGCCCCAGCATTTT.

Ten or more counts support this clonotype. The V call is TRBV4-1, the J call TRBJ1-1; the D is unclear. V was clipped by 2 bases and J by 0 bases, with 7 bases between them. The CDR3 extends over 14 amino acids. CDR1 MGHRA and CDR2 YSYEKL come from the germline V gene. This CDR3 is CASSQTGMNTEAFF. In DNA form, the CDR3 reads TGCGCCAGCAGCCAAACGGGAATGAACACTGAAGCTTTCTTT.

This clonotype was seen at least ten times. The chain is built from TRBV2 and TRBJ1-4; maybe TRBD1 (5 bases). The CDR3 contains 14 residues. The germline gives CDR1 SNHLY, CDR2 FYNNEI. The V gene lost 4 bases and the J gene lost 5 bases, with 11 bases spanning the gap. CDR3 DNA: TGTGCCAGCAGTGCGGGACGGTTAAATGAAAAACTGTTTTTT. Its translation: CASSAGRLNEKLFF. Full variable domain (rest looked up from reference TRBV2 and TRBJ1-4): EPEVTQTPSHQVTQMGQEVILRCVPISNHLYFYWYRQILGQKVEFLVSFYNNEISEKSEIFDDQFSVERPDGSNFTLKIRSTKLEDSAMYFCASSAGRLNEKLFFGSGTQLSVL.

The chain combines TRBV14 with TRBJ2-3, with TRBD1 matching 7 bases. Germline V lookup: CDR1 SGHDN, CDR2 FVKESK. J gave up 5 bases and V 0 bases, and 11 bases lay outside the gene matches. The CDR3 has 17 amino acids. CDR3 nucleotides: TGTGCCAGCAGCCAAGATTTCGAGGGGGCTTATGAAGATACGCAGTATTTT. It translates to CASSQDFEGAYEDTQYF.

The V call is TRBV5-1, the J call TRBJ2-5, with 9 positions matching TRBD2. The V and J ends lost 5 bases and 5 bases, in that order; junction bases with no gene match: 10. This CDR3 spans 15 amino acids. The germline CDR1 and CDR2 sequences are SGHRS and YFSETQ. As DNA, the CDR3 is TGCGCCAGCAGTCAGGAGCTAGCGGGGATGGAGACCCAGTACTTC. Translating it yields CASSQELAGMETQYF.

This clonotype was observed a handful of times. The genes are TRBV11-2 and TRBJ1-2, with 8 bases matching TRBD1. Unmatched junction bases numbered 9, after V lost 5 bases and J lost 4 bases. Germline loops: CDR1 SGHAT, CDR2 FQNNGV. The CDR3 sequence is 15 residues long. CDR3 residues: CASSPGQGLLYGYTF. The CDR3 nucleotides are TGTGCCAGCAGCCCCGGACAGGGTCTACTCTATGGCTACACCTTC.

This clonotype has only a few counts. The CDR3 DNA is TGTGCCAGCAGCCCCCTAGACAGGGGAACCTATGGCTACACCTTC. Residues: CASSPLDRGTYGYTF. The chain joins TRBV7-2 to TRBJ1-2; 8 bases line up with TRBD1. Germline CDR1 and CDR2: SGHTA and FQGNSA. J gave up 4 bases and V 5 bases, and 9 bases lay outside the gene matches. The CDR3 runs to 15 residues. Based on the CDR3 plus reference TRBV7-2 and TRBJ1-2, the full variable domain is GAGVSQSPSNKVTEKGKDVELRCDPISGHTALYWYRQSLGQGLEFLIYFQGNSAPDKSGLPSDRFSAERTGGSVSTLTIQRTQQEDSAVYLCASSPLDRGTYGYTFGSGTRLTVV.

The chain uses TRBV20-1 and TRBJ2-7; a weak D match, TRBD2 (6 bases). The germline V gene has CDR1 DFQATT and CDR2 SNEGSKA (reference sequence). The ends were cut back, 8 bases at V and 4 bases at J, with 21 bases in the middle. The CDR3 has 14 residues. The CDR3 sequence is CSPKAWGETYEQYF. CDR3 DNA sequence: TGCAGTCCAAAGGCTTGGGGGGAGACATACGAGCAGTACTTC.

The rearrangement uses TRBV6-1 and TRBJ2-7; 8 bases map to TRBD1. The CDR3 sequence is 16 residues long. Per the germline V gene, CDR1 is MNHNS and CDR2 is SASEGT. J gave up 0 bases and V 5 bases, and 9 bases lay outside the gene matches. This CDR3 is CASSPRQGFLSYEQYF. In DNA form, the CDR3 reads TGTGCCAGCAGTCCGAGACAGGGGTTTCTCTCCTACGAGCAGTACTTC.

This clonotype appeared a few times. The CDR3: CSARAKLSYEQYF. CDR3 nucleotide sequence: TGCAGTGCCAGGGCTAAACTCTCCTACGAGCAGTACTTC. V usage is TRBV20-1 and J usage is TRBJ2-7; tentatively, D is TRBD1 (5 bases). The V and J ends lost 6 bases and 0 bases respectively, with 12 bases between them. The germline gives CDR1 DFQATT, CDR2 SNEGSKA (reference sequence). This CDR3 contains 13 residues.

This clonotype showed up many times. The J gene is TRBJ2-7, the V gene TRBV4-1, with 9 bases matching TRBD2. V shed 2 bases and J 0 bases; nucleotides not matched to a gene: 2. The CDR3 covers 15 residues. Germline CDR1 reads MGHRA; CDR2 reads YSYEKL. CDR3 in amino acids: CASSQPSGTSYEQYF. CDR3 nucleotides: TGCGCCAGCAGCCAACCTAGCGGGACCTCCTACGAGCAGTACTTC.

The chain employs TRBV5-4 and TRBJ2-7; D gene unclear. The V end was cut by 2 bases, the J end by 4 bases, with 10 bases between. This CDR3 spans 13 amino acids. Germline loops: CDR1 SGHNT, CDR2 YYREEE (reference sequence). The CDR3 is CASSFRTDYEQYF. CDR3 coding DNA: TGTGCCAGCAGCTTCAGGACGGATTACGAGCAGTACTTC. The full variable domain, in which reference TRBV5-4 and TRBJ2-7 provide the parts outside the CDR3, is ETGVTQSPTHLIKTRGQQVTLRCSSQSGHNTVSWYQQALGQGPQFIFQYYREEENGRGNFPPRFSGLQFPNYSSELNVNALELDDSALYLCASSFRTDYEQYFGPGTRLTVT.

Comment on this clonotype: A much larger clone differs by one base, so this may be a read error. The J gene is TRBJ1-2, the V gene TRBV6-6, with 9 bases that match TRBD1. The CDR3 length is 13 residues. Germline V gene lookup returns CDR1 MNHNY and CDR2 SVGAGI (reference sequence). V shed 6 bases and J 2 bases; nucleotides not matched to a gene: 1. For the CDR3, the DNA is TGTGCCAGCAGGGGGACAGGGAACTATGGCTACACCTTC. Translated: CASRGTGNYGYTF.

Many counts were recorded for this clonotype. The gene calls are TRBV3-1 and TRBJ2-1; D perhaps matches TRBD2 (6 bases). CDR1 is LGHDT and CDR2 is YNNKEL in the germline V gene (reference sequence). This CDR3 is 16 amino acids long. Trimming shortened V by 3 bases and J by 7 bases, and 19 bases separated the two germline ends. Here the CDR3 reads CASSHGLALLGNEQFF. The DNA for the CDR3 is TGTGCCAGCAGCCATGGTCTAGCGCTCTTAGGGAATGAGCAGTTCTTC.

This clonotype was detected only a few times. The CDR3 sequence: CASSSLGAGAGNEQFF. CDR3 coding DNA: TGCGCCAGCAGCTCCCTGGGAGCGGGGGCGGGTAATGAGCAGTTCTTC. The chain is built from TRBV5-1 and TRBJ2-1; TRBD2 matches 8 bases. Per germline, CDR1 SGHRS and CDR2 YFSETQ. The CDR3 totals 16 residues. Trimming at V came to 3 bases and at J to 7 bases, leaving 12 bases not matched to a gene.

The chain uses TRBV4-1 and TRBJ2-1, with 8 bases identical to TRBD2. This CDR3 contains 16 residues. After removal of 7 bases from V and 8 bases from J, the junction contained 16 bases not matched to a gene. Germline CDR1 and CDR2: MGHRA and YSYEKL. The CDR3, as DNA: TGCGCCAGCAACGAGGGGCGGGGGGCTTCCAGTGATGAGCAGTTCTTC. This encodes CASNEGRGASSDEQFF.

The genes are TRBV3-1 and TRBJ2-1; 7 bases are a match to TRBD2. The length of the CDR3 is 16 residues. J was trimmed by 2 bases and V by 5 bases; bases with no gene match: 9. Germline assignment: CDR1 LGHDT and CDR2 YNNKEL (reference sequence). The CDR3 DNA reads as TGTGCCAGCAGCTCCACAACTAGCGAACCCTACAATGAGCAGTTCTTC. Its translation is CASSSTTSEPYNEQFF.

The sample holds a few counts of this clonotype. This chain connects TRBV5-1 to TRBJ2-7; TRBD2 matches at 13 bases. The CDR3 has 18 amino acids. J lost 0 bases, V lost 2 bases, and 8 bases had no gene match. Germline CDR1 reads SGHRS; CDR2 reads YFSETQ. In DNA, the CDR3 is TGCGCCAGCAGCTTTACTAGCGGGAGGGCCGCGAGCTCCTACGAGCAGTACTTC. Protein product: CASSFTSGRAASSYEQYF.

The chain carries TRBV10-1 and TRBJ2-7; D unclear. With 5 bases removed from V and 2 bases from J, the gap between germline ends came to 10 bases. The CDR3 contains 13 residues. Germline assignment: CDR1 WNHNN and CDR2 SYGVQD (reference sequence). CDR3 bases: TGCGCCAGCAGTTTCGGATTCCCCTACGAGCAGTACTTC. The encoded protein is CASSFGFPYEQYF.

This clonotype has a count of ten or more. The gene calls are TRBV6-1 and TRBJ1-2; D is unclear. CDR1 is MNHNS and CDR2 is SASEGT in the germline V gene. CDR3 length: 15 amino acids. V lost 10 bases, J lost 4 bases, and 22 bases lay in between. In DNA, the CDR3 is TGTGCCACCTCGAGAGGGATGGAAGGTGGCTATGGCTACACCTTC. It codes for CATSRGMEGGYGYTF.

This clonotype was found many times. The chain uses TRBV7-9 and TRBJ2-2, with unresolved D. Trimming stripped 5 bases from V and 4 bases from J, with 8 bases between. The CDR3 is made up of 13 amino acids. Germline CDR1 and CDR2: SEHNR and FQNEAQ (reference sequence). The CDR3 bases are TGTGCCAGCAGCGTATCCACCACCGGGGAGCTGTTTTTT. Translating it yields CASSVSTTGELFF.

The V and J genes are TRBV3-1 and TRBJ2-2; tentative D call: TRBD2 (6 bases). The CDR3 is 17 amino acids. Between the trimmed V and J ends, which lost 4 bases and 4 bases, there was a span of 19 bases. Germline V gives CDR1 LGHDT, CDR2 YNNKEL (reference sequence). Here the CDR3 DNA reads TGTGCCAGCAGCCCAAATCCCCTACTAGCCATCACCGGGGAGCTGTTTTTT. It is translated as CASSPNPLLAITGELFF.